The rows below give T cell receptor beta chains drawn from one sample of a study of control samples from healthy donors and cancer patients. Clones were sequenced by immunoSEQ multiplex PCR, and TCRdb holds only the in-frame ones, with some missing. The sample has some 99,000 clones, roughly 89% seen once. Material for sequencing was blood. The receptors originated from a woman aged 50 to 60 in good health. The CDR3 runs from the conserved cysteine through the conserved F or W. D genes are given only for firm matches. Clone size is given for some rows only: seen once, a few or many times, or a class if the clone is expanded.

clone_size d_call j_call v_call cdr3_nt cdr3_aa
. . TRBJ2-3 TRBV7-9 TGTGCCAGCAGCAATCTCGGGGTCAGGGCCACAGATACGCAGTATTTT CASSNLGVRATDTQYF
. . TRBJ1-6 TRBV27 TGTGCCAGCAGTTCCTTAATGTGGTCACCCCTCCACTTT CASSSLMWSPLHF
. . TRBJ1-3 TRBV21-1 TGTGCCAATCGCCTGACAGAGCCTGGAAACACCATATATTTT CANRLTEPGNTIYF
. . TRBJ1-5 TRBV5-8 TGTGCCAGCAGCTCTGGCCGGGACACACGACCGCAGCCCCAGCATTTT CASSSGRDTRPQPQHF
. TRBD1 TRBJ1-4 TRBV18 TGTGCCAGCTCACCACTGGGACAGGGGGGTGAAAAACTGTTTTTT CASSPLGQGGEKLFF
once . TRBJ2-2 TRBV15 TGTGCCACCAGCAGAGGACTTACCGGGGAGCTGTTTTTT CATSRGLTGELFF
. . TRBJ2-3 TRBV5-4 TGTGCCAGCAGCTGGGGGGCCAGCACAGATACGCAGTATTTT CASSWGASTDTQYF
. . TRBJ1-1 TRBV10-3 TGTGCCATCAGAAGGACGTTGAACACTGAAGCTTTCTTT CAIRRTLNTEAFF
. TRBD1 TRBJ2-5 TRBV5-4 TGTGCCAGCAGCATCCGGGACAGGAACCAAGAGACCCAGTACTTC CASSIRDRNQETQYF
. . TRBJ1-2 TRBV12-5 TGTGCTAGTGGTTGCCCCGAATCTGAATGCCTAGGGCCCTATGGCTACACCTTC CASGCPESECLGPYGYTF
. . TRBJ2-7 TRBV3-1/TRBV3-2 TGTGCCAGCAGCCAAGATCGATGGGGGCTCGAGCAGTACTTC CASSQDRWGLEQYF
. . TRBJ2-1 TRBV30 TGTGCCTGGAGTGCCCAATCCTACAATGAGCAGTTCTTC CAWSAQSYNEQFF
. TRBD1 TRBJ1-6 TRBV5-1 TGCGCCAGCAGCCCCAATAGACAGGGGGGAATTTCACCCCTCCACTTT CASSPNRQGGISPLHF
. . TRBJ1-1 TRBV21-1 TGTGCCAGCAGCGCATCGACAGGGTTCACTGAAGCTTTCTTT CASSASTGFTEAFF
. . TRBJ2-3 TRBV7-6 TGTGCCAGCAGCTTAGCAGGGGTGCGGGGTGGCACAGATACGCAGTATTTT CASSLAGVRGGTDTQYF
. . TRBJ1-4 TRBV6-1 TGTGCCAGCAGTGAAGCCTTGAGTTCATTTTTT CASSEALSSFF
. . TRBJ1-4 TRBV19 TGTGCCAGTAGTATCCGGGTGGGGAAGAATGAAAAACTGTTTTTT CASSIRVGKNEKLFF